These 21 T cell receptor beta chains originate from one sample sequenced in a study of identical twins' blood T cells. TCRdb passed the 5' RACE reads through MiXCR, listing each CDR3 protein once. In the table there are hundreds of thousands of distinct CDR3 sequences, about 28% of which are singletons. Specimen: PBMCs. Every receptor here comes from a woman between 18 and 49 years old in good health.

The chain employs TRBV15 and TRBJ1-5; 10 nucleotides agree with TRBD1. V was clipped by 2 bases and J by 7 bases; unmatched bases: 5. This CDR3 has 15 residues. Germline lookup yields CDR1 LNHNV and CDR2 YYDKDF (reference sequence). The CDR3 protein is CATSRQWTGGQPQHF. The CDR3 DNA reads as TGTGCCACCAGCAGACAATGGACAGGGGGACAGCCCCAGCATTTT.

The genes are TRBV6-2 or TRBV6-3 and TRBJ2-7; D might be TRBD2 (5 bases). V was clipped by 7 bases and J by 6 bases, with 10 bases between them. The CDR3 loop spans 11 amino acids. CDR1 MNHEY and CDR2 SVGEGT come from the germline V gene. CDR3 coding DNA: TGTGCCAGCACCCTGGGGAGCGAGCAGTACTTC. Protein product: CASTLGSEQYF.

This chain joins TRBV20-1 and TRBJ2-2; no definite D call. Germline CDR1 reads DFQATT; CDR2 reads SNEGSKA (reference sequence). This CDR3 has 14 amino acids. Trimming removed 3 bases at V and 1 base at J, with 9 bases between. CDR3 sequence: CSARTPLNTGELFF. The DNA for the CDR3 is TGCAGTGCTAGGACGCCTCTGAACACCGGGGAGCTGTTTTTT.

This clonotype was counted at least ten times. The rearrangement joins TRBV5-5 to TRBJ1-1, with D possibly being TRBD1 (5 bases). The CDR3 contains 14 residues. Germline values: CDR1 SGHKS, CDR2 YYEKEE (reference sequence). V gave up 1 base and J gave up 6 bases, with 13 bases separating them. CDR3 bases: TGTGCCAGCAGCTTGCAGGGCGGGAGGGCTGAAGCTTTCTTT. Amino acid sequence: CASSLQGGRAEAFF.

This clonotype was detected only a few times. The chain joins TRBV18 to TRBJ2-7, with a tentative D call TRBD2 (5 bases). CDR3 length equals 12 residues. Deletions cut 3 bases from V and 7 bases from J, with 10 bases between. The germline gives CDR1 KGHSH, CDR2 LQKENI. Here the CDR3 reads CASSPVSGEQYF. As DNA, the CDR3 is TGTGCCAGCTCACCCGTATCGGGAGAGCAGTACTTC.

This clonotype was seen more than once but under ten times. CDR3 bases: TGTGCCATCAGTGAGTCGAAAGGAGGGAGTTACGAGCAGTACTTC. Protein product: CAISESKGGSYEQYF. The rearrangement links TRBV10-3 to TRBJ2-7, with D perhaps matching TRBD2 (6 bases). Germline V CDR1 and CDR2: ENHRY, SYGVKD. The CDR3 totals 15 residues. The V and J ends lost 0 bases and 4 bases respectively, with 13 bases between them.

This clonotype has only a few counts. The V gene is TRBV6-5, the J gene TRBJ1-5; possible D gene TRBD1, 5 bases. Trimming left V 6 bases short and J 5 bases short, with 11 bases between. From germline, CDR1 is MNHEY and CDR2 SVGAGI. The CDR3 sequence is 13 residues long. The CDR3 sequence: CASRRGSYQPQHF. DNA for the CDR3: TGTGCCAGCAGGAGGGGTTCGTATCAGCCCCAGCATTTT.

This chain links TRBV14 with TRBJ2-2, with a possible D match to TRBD1 (7 bases). This CDR3 comprises 15 residues. The V end lost 2 bases, the J end lost 3 bases, and 10 bases lay between the germline ends. CDR1 and CDR2 (germline): SGHDN, FVKESK. CDR3 DNA sequence: TGTGCCAGCAGCCAACAGGGGGGCGACACCGGGGAGCTGTTTTTT. Translated, it gives CASSQQGGDTGELFF.

The gene calls are TRBV7-2 and TRBJ2-3, with D possibly TRBD2 on 7 matching bases. Germline CDR1 is SGHTA and CDR2 is FQGNSA. The CDR3 spans 13 residues. V was cut by 0 bases and J by 8 bases, with 9 bases left in between. CDR3: CASSLAGGGTQYF. Written as DNA, the CDR3 is TGTGCCAGCAGCTTAGCGGGAGGGGGTACGCAGTATTTT.

The table lists this clonotype with a few counts. The rearrangement uses TRBV5-1 and TRBJ1-1, with D tentatively TRBD1 (5 bases). Germline CDR1 and CDR2: SGHRS and YFSETQ. Trimming shortened V by 1 base and J by 4 bases, and 14 bases separated the two germline ends. This CDR3 region has 15 residues. The CDR3 here is CASSLRTGEGTEAFF. Written as DNA, the CDR3 is TGCGCCAGCAGCTTGAGAACAGGCGAGGGCACTGAAGCTTTCTTT.

This clonotype was counted a few times. The chain joins TRBV29-1 to TRBJ1-2; D remains unclear. The CDR3 loop spans 10 amino acids. Trimming left V 4 bases short and J 7 bases short, with 7 bases between. The germline CDR1 and CDR2 sequences are SQVTM and ANQGSEA. The DNA of the CDR3 is TGCAGCGTTGGTTGGTGTGGCTACACCTTC. Translation: CSVGWCGYTF.

The table lists this clonotype with a few counts. The V and J genes are TRBV7-9 and TRBJ2-5; D gene uncertain. CDR3 length equals 12 residues. Germline values: CDR1 SEHNR, CDR2 FQNEAQ (reference sequence). V lost 5 bases to trimming and J lost 6 bases, with 10 bases between them. The CDR3 coding sequence is TGTGCCAGCAGCCCCGAGGAAAAGACCCAGTACTTC. Encoded protein: CASSPEEKTQYF. The entire variable domain, with the rest obtained from reference TRBV7-9 and TRBJ2-5, is as follows: DTGVSQNPRHKITKRGQNVTFRCDPISEHNRLYWYRQTLGQGPEFLTYFQNEAQLEKSRLLSDRFSAERPKGSFSTLEIQRTEQGDSAMYLCASSPEEKTQYFGPGTRLLVL.

The chain employs TRBV5-6 and TRBJ1-5; D remains unclear. The CDR3 is made up of 15 amino acids. The V and J ends lost 2 bases and 2 bases respectively, with 11 bases between them. The germline CDR1 and CDR2 sequences are SGHDT and YYEEEE. The chain's CDR3 is CASSFGVWGNQPQHF. In DNA form, the CDR3 reads TGTGCCAGCAGCTTTGGGGTTTGGGGCAATCAGCCCCAGCATTTT.

The chain has TRBV9 and TRBJ1-5, with unresolved D. The CDR3 sequence is 14 residues long. Per germline, CDR1 SGDLS and CDR2 YYNGEE. V was shortened by 2 bases and J by 7 bases, with 13 bases between the two germline ends. CDR3 sequence: CASSVRGVGQPQHF. CDR3 in DNA: TGTGCCAGCAGCGTCCGCGGGGTTGGACAGCCCCAGCATTTT.

In its sample, this clonotype was seen a few times. This sequence joins TRBV11-2 and TRBJ2-1; D call uncertain. The CDR3 runs 12 residues. Germline CDR1 SGHAT, CDR2 FQNNGV. Trimming pared 5 bases from V and 9 bases from J, leaving 11 bases between. The DNA for the CDR3 is TGTGCCAGCAGCCTTCGCGTCGGTGAGCAGTTCTTC. It yields the protein CASSLRVGEQFF.

This clonotype was seen more than once but under ten times. The chain has TRBV12-3 or TRBV12-4 and TRBJ1-4, with TRBD1 as a possible D gene (6 bases). With 5 bases removed from V and 4 bases from J, the gap between germline ends came to 17 bases. The CDR3 is 16 residues long. The CDR3: CASSMLSGVNNEKLFF. In nucleotides, the CDR3 is TGTGCCAGCAGTATGCTCTCAGGGGTTAATAATGAAAAACTGTTTTTT.

This clonotype has a handful of counts. The chain uses TRBV20-1 and TRBJ1-4, with 10 nucleotides matching TRBD1. The CDR3 consists of 14 residues. The germline CDR1 and CDR2 sequences are DFQATT and SNEGSKA (reference sequence). The CDR3 protein is CTISTGGTNEKLFF. CDR3 DNA: TGCACCATATCGACAGGGGGCACTAATGAAAAACTGTTTTTT.

The rearrangement links TRBV18 to TRBJ1-5; 7 bases map to TRBD1. Germline-derived CDR1 and CDR2 are KGHSH and LQKENI. V lost 1 base, J lost 9 bases, and 12 bases stayed unmatched. The CDR3 has 16 amino acids. The CDR3 DNA reads TGTGCCAGCTCACCACGAGGGGGCCTAGGATCTAGGCCCCAGCATTTT. It codes for CASSPRGGLGSRPQHF.

For this clonotype: A junction end diverges from the germline sequence, so it may reflect a read error. CDR3 protein: CAISLPSVWATNEKLFF. For the CDR3, the DNA is TGTGCCATCAGCTTGCCCTCCGTATGGGCGACTAATGAAAAACTGTTTTTT. The V and J genes are TRBV5-5 and TRBJ1-4; no definite D call. Looked up from germline, CDR1 is SGHKS and CDR2 is YYEKEE (reference sequence). The CDR3 spans 17 residues.

This clonotype was counted between two and nine times. The chain joins TRBV9 to TRBJ2-7, with a possible D match to TRBD1 (6 bases). The CDR3 spans 15 residues. Trimming pared 3 bases from V and 0 bases from J, leaving 13 bases between. Germline V gene lookup returns CDR1 SGDLS and CDR2 YYNGEE. Written as DNA, the CDR3 is TGTGCCAGCAGCGAGGGGGAGACCTCCTCCTACGAGCAGTACTTC. Its protein is CASSEGETSSYEQYF.

This clonotype was recorded a few times. The V call is TRBV5-1, the J call TRBJ2-3; the D gene is possibly TRBD2 (5 bases). The germline CDR1 and CDR2 sequences are SGHRS and YFSETQ. V shed 7 bases and J shed 2 bases, with 11 bases lying between them. CDR3 size: 13 residues. CDR3 in DNA: TGCGCCAGCTCGAGGGTGATCACAGATACGCAGTATTTT. This codes for CASSRVITDTQYF.